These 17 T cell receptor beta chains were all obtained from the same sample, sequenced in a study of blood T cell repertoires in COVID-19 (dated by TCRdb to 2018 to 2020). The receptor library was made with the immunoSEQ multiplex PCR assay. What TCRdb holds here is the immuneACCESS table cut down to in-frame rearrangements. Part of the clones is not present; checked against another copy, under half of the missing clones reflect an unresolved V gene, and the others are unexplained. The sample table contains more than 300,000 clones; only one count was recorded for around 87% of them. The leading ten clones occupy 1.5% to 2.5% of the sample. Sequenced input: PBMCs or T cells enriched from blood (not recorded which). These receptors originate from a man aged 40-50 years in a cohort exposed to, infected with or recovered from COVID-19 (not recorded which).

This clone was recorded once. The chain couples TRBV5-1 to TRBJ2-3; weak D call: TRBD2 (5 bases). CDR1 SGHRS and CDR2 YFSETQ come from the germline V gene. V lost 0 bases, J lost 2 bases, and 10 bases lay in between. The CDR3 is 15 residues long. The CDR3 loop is CASSLAGLHTDTQYF. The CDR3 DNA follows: TGCGCCAGCAGCTTGGCGGGATTACACACAGATACGCAGTATTTT.

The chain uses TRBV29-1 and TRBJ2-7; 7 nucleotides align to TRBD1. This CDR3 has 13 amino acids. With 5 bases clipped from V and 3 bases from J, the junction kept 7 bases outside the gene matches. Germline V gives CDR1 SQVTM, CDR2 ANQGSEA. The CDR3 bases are TGCAGCGTTTCTCCCCAGGGGGACTACGAGCAGTACTTC. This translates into CSVSPQGDYEQYF.

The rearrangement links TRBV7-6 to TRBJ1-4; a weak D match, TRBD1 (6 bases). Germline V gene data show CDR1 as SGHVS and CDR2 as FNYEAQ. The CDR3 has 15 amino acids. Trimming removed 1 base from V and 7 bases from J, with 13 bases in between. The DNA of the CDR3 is TGTGCCAGCAGCTTAGTTCAGGACAGAGGTGAAAAACTGTTTTTT. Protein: CASSLVQDRGEKLFF.

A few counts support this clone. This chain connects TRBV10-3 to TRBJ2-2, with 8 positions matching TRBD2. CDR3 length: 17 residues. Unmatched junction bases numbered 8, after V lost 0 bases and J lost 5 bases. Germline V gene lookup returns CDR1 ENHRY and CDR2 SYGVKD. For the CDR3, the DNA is TGTGCCATCAGTGAGTCGAGGCGGGAGGCCCAGACCGGGGAGCTGTTTTTT. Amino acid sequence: CAISESRREAQTGELFF.

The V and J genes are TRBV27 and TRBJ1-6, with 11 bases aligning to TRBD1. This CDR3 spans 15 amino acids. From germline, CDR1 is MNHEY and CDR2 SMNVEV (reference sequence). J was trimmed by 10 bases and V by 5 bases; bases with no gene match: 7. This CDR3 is CASSVAGQGGSPLHF. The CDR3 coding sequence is TGTGCCAGCAGTGTAGCGGGACAGGGGGGATCACCCCTCCACTTT.

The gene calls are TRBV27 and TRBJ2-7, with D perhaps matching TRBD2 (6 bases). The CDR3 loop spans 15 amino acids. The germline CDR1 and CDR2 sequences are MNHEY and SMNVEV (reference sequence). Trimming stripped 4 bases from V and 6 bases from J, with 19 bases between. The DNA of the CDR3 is TGTGCCAGCAGTTCCAGACTCGCGGGACCGGCCGAGCAGTACTTC. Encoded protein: CASSSRLAGPAEQYF.

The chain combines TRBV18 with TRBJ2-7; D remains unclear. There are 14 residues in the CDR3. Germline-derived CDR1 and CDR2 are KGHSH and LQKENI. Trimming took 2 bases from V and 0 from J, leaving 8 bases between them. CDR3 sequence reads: CASSPESFSYEQYF. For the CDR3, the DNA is TGTGCCAGCTCACCAGAGTCCTTCTCCTACGAGCAGTACTTC.

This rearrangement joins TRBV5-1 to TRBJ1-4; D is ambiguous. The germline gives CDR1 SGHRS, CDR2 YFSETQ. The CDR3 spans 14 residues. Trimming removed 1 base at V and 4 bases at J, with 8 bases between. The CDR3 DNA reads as TGCGCCAGCAGCTTGCGGGGATTTAATGAAAAACTGTTTTTT. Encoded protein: CASSLRGFNEKLFF.

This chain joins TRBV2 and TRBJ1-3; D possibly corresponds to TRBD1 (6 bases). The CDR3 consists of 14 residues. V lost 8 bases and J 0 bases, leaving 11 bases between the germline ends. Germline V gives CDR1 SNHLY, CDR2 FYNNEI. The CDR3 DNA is TGTGCCAGCGGTACAGGGCACTCTGGAAACACCATATATTTT. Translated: CASGTGHSGNTIYF.

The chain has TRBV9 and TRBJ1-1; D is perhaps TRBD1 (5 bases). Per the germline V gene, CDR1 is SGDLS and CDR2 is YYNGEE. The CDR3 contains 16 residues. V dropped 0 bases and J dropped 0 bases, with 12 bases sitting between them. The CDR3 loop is CASSVGMGQMNTEAFF. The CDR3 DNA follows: TGTGCCAGCAGCGTAGGTATGGGGCAGATGAACACTGAAGCTTTCTTT.

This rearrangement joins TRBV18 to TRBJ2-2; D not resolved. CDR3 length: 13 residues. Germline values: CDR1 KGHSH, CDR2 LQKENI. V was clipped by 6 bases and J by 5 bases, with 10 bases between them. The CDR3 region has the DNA TGTGCCAGCTCCCGCGTCGGGACCGGGGAGCTGTTTTTT. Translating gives CASSRVGTGELFF.

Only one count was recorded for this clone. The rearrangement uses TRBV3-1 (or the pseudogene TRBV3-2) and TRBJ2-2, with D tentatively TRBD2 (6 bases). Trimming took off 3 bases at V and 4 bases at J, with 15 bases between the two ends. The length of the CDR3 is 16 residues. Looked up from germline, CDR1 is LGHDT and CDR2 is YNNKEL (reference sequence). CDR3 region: CASSQGTGALTGELFF. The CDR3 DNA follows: TGTGCCAGCAGCCAGGGTACGGGAGCACTCACCGGGGAGCTGTTTTTT.

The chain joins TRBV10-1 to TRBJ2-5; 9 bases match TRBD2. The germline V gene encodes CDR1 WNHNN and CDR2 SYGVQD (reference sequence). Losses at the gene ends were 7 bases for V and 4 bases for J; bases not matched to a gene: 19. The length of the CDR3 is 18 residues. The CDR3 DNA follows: TGCGCCAGCACCCTTAGCGGGAGAAGTGGCTGGGAAGGAGAGACCCAGTACTTC. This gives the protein CASTLSGRSGWEGETQYF.

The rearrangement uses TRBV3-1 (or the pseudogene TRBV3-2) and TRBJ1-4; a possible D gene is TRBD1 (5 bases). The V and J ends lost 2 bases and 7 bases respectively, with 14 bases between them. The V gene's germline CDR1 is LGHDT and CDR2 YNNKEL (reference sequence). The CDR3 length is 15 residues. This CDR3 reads CASSQTGLASEKLFF. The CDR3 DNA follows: TGTGCCAGCAGCCAAACAGGCTTAGCCTCTGAAAAACTGTTTTTT.

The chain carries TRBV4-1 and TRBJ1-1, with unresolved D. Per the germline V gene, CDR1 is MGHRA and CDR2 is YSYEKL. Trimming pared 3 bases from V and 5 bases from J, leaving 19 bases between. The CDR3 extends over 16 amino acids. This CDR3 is CASSHLRSVRRTEAFF. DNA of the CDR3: TGCGCCAGCAGCCACCTAAGATCGGTACGGAGGACTGAAGCTTTCTTT.

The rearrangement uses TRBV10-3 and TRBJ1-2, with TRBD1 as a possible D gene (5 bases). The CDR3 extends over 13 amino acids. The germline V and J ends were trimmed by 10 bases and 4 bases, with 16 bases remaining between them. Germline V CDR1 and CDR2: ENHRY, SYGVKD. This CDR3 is CASTSQGGYGYTF. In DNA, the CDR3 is TGTGCCAGCACAAGTCAGGGAGGCTATGGCTACACCTTC.

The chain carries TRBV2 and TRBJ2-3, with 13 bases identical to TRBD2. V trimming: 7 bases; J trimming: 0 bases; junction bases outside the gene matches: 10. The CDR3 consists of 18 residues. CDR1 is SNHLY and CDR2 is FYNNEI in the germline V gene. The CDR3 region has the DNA TGTGCCAGCAATTTTCGTGGACTAGCGGGAGCAAGCACAGATACGCAGTATTTT. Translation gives CASNFRGLAGASTDTQYF.